The rows below give T cell receptor beta chains drawn from one sample of a study of beta chain features in type 1 diabetes. Method: immunoSEQ multiplex PCR; TCRdb's copy keeps in-frame clones and lacks some. The sample shows some 280,000 clones, roughly 13% of them seen only once. The sample taken for sequencing was naive CD4+ T cells from blood. The origin of the receptors is a man aged 30 to 45 with type 1 diabetes. Both conserved end residues are part of each CDR3.

CDR3aa | v_gene
CASSLRTSGNTGELFF | TRBV25-1
CASSFRAGVYNEQFF | TRBV5-1
CASSLLSGRGEQYF | TRBV13
CASSPGRLAGVETQYF | TRBV28
CASSLEVRAEAFF | TRBV7-2
CAYRESAGELFF | TRBV2
CATRDSVHEQYF | TRBV2
CASSLREYGTDTQYF | TRBV7-9
CASGSLHGYTEAFF | TRBV28
CASSPPRGQGRTQETQYF | TRBV7-2
CASRRTDTQYF | TRBV19
CARQGQPVWEKLFF | TRBV2
CASSLLAQAGNTEAFF | TRBV7-8
CASSYTTTNEQFF | TRBV25-1
CSARDSYEQYF | TRBV20-1
CASSLGQVANTEAFF | TRBV18
CASSSPGLNTEAFF | TRBV28
CASSFTEQETQYF | TRBV11-2
CASSLVPLSYNEQFF | TRBV5-1
CASSFTRDHSYEQYF | TRBV7-9
CASSPRAGQPQHF | TRBV2
CAIKPLDSDGYTF | TRBV10-3
CASGIGQGEKLFF | TRBV7-2
CSVELGGGTDTQYF | TRBV29-1
CSAGGNTEAFF | TRBV20-1
CASSFRTGLNIQYF | TRBV11-2
CASSFAEDYGYTF | TRBV6-6
CASSPTRDYNEQFF | TRBV7-3
CASSLGGQGTQYF | TRBV5-1
CASSLTSYGYTF | TRBV28
CAWSGGTGGSDQPQHF | TRBV30
CASSPQAQEYGYTF | TRBV18
CASSEQGADTEAFF | TRBV2
CAISESTGVAEQYF | TRBV10-3
CASSPPSTDTQYF | TRBV19
CASSLRLASGSDTQYF | TRBV7-2
CASSQGQSNYGYTF | TRBV4-3
CASSIDGTSNEQFF | TRBV19
CASSAGTGPETQYF | TRBV2
CASSSYRAGTEAFF | TRBV7-9
CASSPWGHEQYF | TRBV18
CASSLNRGGYTF | TRBV28
CASSQSTSGRPSDYNEQFF | TRBV7-9
CASSSLVNEKLFF | TRBV6-6
CASSVGGQWTGELFF | TRBV9
CASSFIAGGKQYF | TRBV28
CASSLGRETHEQYF | TRBV28
CASGDSGANVLTF | TRBV14
CASSPGTAQETQYF | TRBV9
CASSLPSGSRNEQFF | TRBV28